This TCR beta chain was identified during a study of post-analysis software for immune sequencing data. Study-wide context: Recorded disease courses covered relapsing-remitting, secondary progressive and progressive-relapsing multiple sclerosis. Some patients had no subtype annotation.

The germline V and J ends were trimmed by 5 bases and 4 bases, with 11 bases remaining between them. Germline values: CDR1 DFQATT, CDR2 SNEGSKA (reference sequence). The CDR3 is 12 residues long. General study points: TRBV5-6, TRBV5-1 and TRBV20-1 were among roughly 5 TRBV segments more frequent in patients than controls. Samples prepared in the same batch strongly co-clustered by F measure. Normalized Chao1 diversity was significantly lower in multiple sclerosis patients than in controls.

Every TCR beta cDNA library bore unique molecular identifiers. A population of 1 to 10 million T cells gave rise to about half a million cDNA molecules. TCRdb re-called the PCR reads with MiXCR, one entry per CDR3 protein. The sample lists roughly 650,000 distinct CDR3 sequences, 59% seen once, with about 11% in the top ten. A remark on this clonotype: The antigen remains undetermined.

The TCR was taken from a girl aged 2-10 years with multiple sclerosis. What was sequenced was blood. This sequence joins TRBV20-1 and TRBJ1-2; D may be TRBD1 (5 bases). For the CDR3, the DNA is TGCAGTGCTCCGGACACCGTCTATGGCTACACCTTC. It specifies CSAPDTVYGYTF.